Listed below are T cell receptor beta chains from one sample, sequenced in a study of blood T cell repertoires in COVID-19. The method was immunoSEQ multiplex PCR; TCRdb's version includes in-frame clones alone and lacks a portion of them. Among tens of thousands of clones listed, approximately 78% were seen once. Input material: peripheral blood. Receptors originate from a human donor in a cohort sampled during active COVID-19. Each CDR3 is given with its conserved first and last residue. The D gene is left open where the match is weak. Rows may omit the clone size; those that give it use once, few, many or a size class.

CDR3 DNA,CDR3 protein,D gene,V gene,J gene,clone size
TGTGCCAGCAGTATGGAGACAGGGCTCACTGAAGCTTTCTTT,CASSMETGLTEAFF,TRBD1,TRBV2,TRBJ1-1,.
TGTGCCAGCAGCCACGGTTCCCAGGCAGATACGCAGTATTTT,CASSHGSQADTQYF,.,TRBV3-1/TRBV3-2,TRBJ2-3,.
TGTGCCAGTAGTACCAACCTGGTCGGGTTTTATGAAAAACTGTTTTTT,CASSTNLVGFYEKLFF,.,TRBV19,TRBJ1-4,.
TGTGCCAGCAGCTTAGACAGGGGCAGGGAGACCCAGTACTTC,CASSLDRGRETQYF,TRBD1,TRBV7-6,TRBJ2-5,.
TGTGCCAGCAGCTCACCCCGAGGGGGGGCACTGAACACTGAAGCTTTCTTT,CASSSPRGGALNTEAFF,.,TRBV9,TRBJ1-1,.
TGTGCCAGCAGTTCGACAGGGTCCTACGAGCAGTACTTC,CASSSTGSYEQYF,TRBD1,TRBV6-5,TRBJ2-7,.
TGTGCCAGCAGCCCGGGACAGGAATCCTACAATGAGCAGTTCTTC,CASSPGQESYNEQFF,TRBD1,TRBV11-2,TRBJ2-1,.
TGTGCCAGCAAACGGACAGGGGGCGGCTACACCTTC,CASKRTGGGYTF,TRBD1,TRBV6-5,TRBJ1-2,few
TGTGCCAGCAGCTTAACGCCCCTAGCGGGGGGGGACCTTTACAATGAGCAGTTCTTC,CASSLTPLAGGDLYNEQFF,TRBD2,TRBV7-3,TRBJ2-1,.
TGCGCCAGCAGCCAGGTGGACAGGGATCACACTGAAGCTTTCTTT,CASSQVDRDHTEAFF,TRBD1,TRBV4-1,TRBJ1-1,.
TGTGCCAGCAGTCTACGGGGACAGGACGACGAGCAGTACTTC,CASSLRGQDDEQYF,TRBD1,TRBV6-5,TRBJ2-7,.
TGTGCCAGCAGCTTAACCCCCCAGGAGACCCAGTACTTC,CASSLTPQETQYF,.,TRBV7-3,TRBJ2-5,.
TGTGCCAGCAGCTTTGATGGGGGGAGCAATCAGCCCCAGCATTTT,CASSFDGGSNQPQHF,.,TRBV7-2,TRBJ1-5,.
TGTGCCAGCAGCTTACTCAGCGATGCAGATACGCAGTATTTT,CASSLLSDADTQYF,.,TRBV7-9,TRBJ2-3,.
TGCGCCAGCAGCTTTGATAAAGGGGGCTGGGAGACCCAGTACTTC,CASSFDKGGWETQYF,TRBD1,TRBV5-1,TRBJ2-5,.
TGTGCCAGCAGTATTATCTCGGACACCTCCTTCTCCTACGAGCAGTACTTC,CASSIISDTSFSYEQYF,.,TRBV6-4,TRBJ2-7,.
TGTGCCAGCAGCTTAACGGGGGACAGCGCTACCTACGAGCAGTACTTC,CASSLTGDSATYEQYF,TRBD1,TRBV7-3,TRBJ2-7,.
TGTGCCAGCTCACCAGGTGGGGGCCCCTACGAGCAGTACTTC,CASSPGGGPYEQYF,.,TRBV18,TRBJ2-7,.
TGTGCCAGCAGCTCACAGGGTGAGGACGAGCAGTACTTC,CASSSQGEDEQYF,.,TRBV7-9,TRBJ2-7,.
TGCGCCAGCAGCTTGCAGGGAGGGGAGACCCAGTACTTC,CASSLQGGETQYF,TRBD2,TRBV5-1,TRBJ2-5,.
TGTGCCAGCAGCGTAGTTGGGGACAGGGCTGATACGCAGTATTTT,CASSVVGDRADTQYF,TRBD1,TRBV9,TRBJ2-3,.
TGTGCCACCGGACAGGGTGACTATGGCTACACCTTC,CATGQGDYGYTF,TRBD1,TRBV30,TRBJ1-2,.
TGTGCCTCGTCGCGGGGGACCTACAATGAGCAGTTCTTC,CASSRGTYNEQFF,TRBD2,TRBV30,TRBJ2-1,.
TGCGCCAGCAGCCAAGTGGGGGGGGCGATGTGGAATTCACCCCTCCACTTT,CASSQVGGAMWNSPLHF,.,TRBV4-1,TRBJ1-6,.
TGTGCCAGCAGGGCCCCGGGACAGGATGGCTACACCTTC,CASRAPGQDGYTF,TRBD1,TRBV28,TRBJ1-2,.
TGTGCCGCAGGCCGCTCTGGGGCCAACGTCCTGACTTTC,CAAGRSGANVLTF,.,TRBV19,TRBJ2-6,.
TGTGCCAGCAGAGCGGGGGGGCCCCCAGATACGCAGTATTTT,CASRAGGPPDTQYF,TRBD2,TRBV28,TRBJ2-3,.
TGTGCCAGCTCACTACAGGGGGAAGCCTACAATGAGCAGTTCTTC,CASSLQGEAYNEQFF,TRBD1,TRBV18,TRBJ2-1,.
TGTGCCAGCAGCCACCAGGCGAACACTGAAGCTTTCTTT,CASSHQANTEAFF,.,TRBV12-3/TRBV12-4,TRBJ1-1,.
TGTGCCTGGAGCCAGGGGGCTTCTGCGCGGCCGGATGAGCAGTTCTTC,CAWSQGASARPDEQFF,TRBD1,TRBV30,TRBJ2-1,.
TGTGCCAGCCGCCGGCGGGGGCAGTACAATGAGCAGTTCTTC,CASRRRGQYNEQFF,.,TRBV2,TRBJ2-1,few
TGCGCCAGCAGCCTTACTTCCGGGACAGGGAACTACGAGCAGTACTTC,CASSLTSGTGNYEQYF,TRBD1,TRBV4-1,TRBJ2-7,.
TGTGCCAGCAGCCGAACGGGGATGGTAGGTGGCTACACCTTC,CASSRTGMVGGYTF,.,TRBV6-5,TRBJ1-2,few
TGCAGTGCTAGTCCCGAGTACGAGCAGTACTTC,CSASPEYEQYF,.,TRBV20-1,TRBJ2-7,.
TGTGCCAGCAGCCCCGGGAGTGGGCAGGGGGCCTACGAGCAGTACTTC,CASSPGSGQGAYEQYF,.,TRBV5-8,TRBJ2-7,.
TGTGCCAGCAGTTTTACAAATAACTATGGCTACACCTTC,CASSFTNNYGYTF,.,TRBV27,TRBJ1-2,.
TGTGCCAGCAGTTCTCCTCGGGTGAGGAGGGGCTATGGCTACACCTTC,CASSSPRVRRGYGYTF,.,TRBV28,TRBJ1-2,.
TGTGCTAGTGGTTTGCCCCACCCAGACAGGGGGCGCAACCCCCTTAACAATGAGCAGTTCTTC,CASGLPHPDRGRNPLNNEQFF,TRBD1,TRBV12-5,TRBJ2-1,.
TGCGCCAGCAGCCAAGACAGGGTGAACACTGAAGCTTTCTTT,CASSQDRVNTEAFF,.,TRBV4-1,TRBJ1-1,.
TGTGCCTGGGCCTCCCATAGCGGCCTTTACAATGAGCAGTTCTTC,CAWASHSGLYNEQFF,.,TRBV30,TRBJ2-1,.
TGCGCCAGCAGCTTGGACGCCGGGACAGGGGAGTACGAGCAGTACTTC,CASSLDAGTGEYEQYF,TRBD1,TRBV5-1,TRBJ2-7,.
TGTGCCAGCAGTCTGCTTATAGCCGGGGAGCTGTTTTTT,CASSLLIAGELFF,.,TRBV12-3/TRBV12-4,TRBJ2-2,.
TGCAGCGTTGCAGGGGGGAACACAGATACGCAGTATTTT,CSVAGGNTDTQYF,.,TRBV29-1,TRBJ2-3,once
TGTGCCAGCAGCTTAGTCGGGGGAGTGGGTAACACTGAAGCTTTCTTT,CASSLVGGVGNTEAFF,.,TRBV7-6,TRBJ1-1,.
TGTGCCACCAGTGACCGGGGGGGTGGAGAGACCCAGTACTTC,CATSDRGGGETQYF,TRBD2,TRBV24-1,TRBJ2-5,.
TGTGCCAGCAGCTCCGGTGGGGCAGCAGAGACCCAGTACTTC,CASSSGGAAETQYF,.,TRBV7-9,TRBJ2-5,.
TGTGCCAGCAGCCAAGGGGGAGGGATCGGGAACAATCAGCCCCAGCATTTT,CASSQGGGIGNNQPQHF,.,TRBV3-1/TRBV3-2,TRBJ1-5,many
TGCGCCAGCAGCCCAAGGACAGATTTAAACTATGGCTACACCTTC,CASSPRTDLNYGYTF,.,TRBV5-1,TRBJ1-2,.
TGTGCCAGAAGCTTAAAGAAAGAGGGGGCCGGGCAGTACTTC,CARSLKKEGAGQYF,TRBD1,TRBV5-3,TRBJ2-7,.
TGTGCCAGCAGCCCGGACAGGGTGTTTAACACTGAAGCTTTCTTT,CASSPDRVFNTEAFF,TRBD1,TRBV7-3,TRBJ1-1,.